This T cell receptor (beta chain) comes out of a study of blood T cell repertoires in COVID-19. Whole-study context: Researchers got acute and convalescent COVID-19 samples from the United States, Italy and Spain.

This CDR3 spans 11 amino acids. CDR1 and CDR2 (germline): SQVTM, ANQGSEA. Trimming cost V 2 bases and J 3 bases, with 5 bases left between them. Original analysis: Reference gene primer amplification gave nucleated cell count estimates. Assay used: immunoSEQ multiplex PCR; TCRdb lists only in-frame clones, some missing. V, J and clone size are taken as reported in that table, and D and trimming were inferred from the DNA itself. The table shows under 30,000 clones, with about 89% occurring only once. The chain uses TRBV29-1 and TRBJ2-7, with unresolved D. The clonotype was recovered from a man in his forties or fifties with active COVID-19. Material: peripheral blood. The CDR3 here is CSVESSYEQYF. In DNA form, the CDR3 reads TGCAGCGTTGAAAGTAGCTACGAGCAGTACTTC.